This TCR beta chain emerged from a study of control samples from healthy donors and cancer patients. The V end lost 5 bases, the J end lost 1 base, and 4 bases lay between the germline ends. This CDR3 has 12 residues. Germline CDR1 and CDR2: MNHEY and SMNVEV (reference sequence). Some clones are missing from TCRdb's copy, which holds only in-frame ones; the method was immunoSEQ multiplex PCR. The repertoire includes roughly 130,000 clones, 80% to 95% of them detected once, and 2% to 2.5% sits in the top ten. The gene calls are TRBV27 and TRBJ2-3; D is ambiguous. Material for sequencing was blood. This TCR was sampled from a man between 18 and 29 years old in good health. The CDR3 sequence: CASSLGTDTQYF. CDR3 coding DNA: TGTGCCAGCAGTCTAGGCACAGATACGCAGTATTTT.